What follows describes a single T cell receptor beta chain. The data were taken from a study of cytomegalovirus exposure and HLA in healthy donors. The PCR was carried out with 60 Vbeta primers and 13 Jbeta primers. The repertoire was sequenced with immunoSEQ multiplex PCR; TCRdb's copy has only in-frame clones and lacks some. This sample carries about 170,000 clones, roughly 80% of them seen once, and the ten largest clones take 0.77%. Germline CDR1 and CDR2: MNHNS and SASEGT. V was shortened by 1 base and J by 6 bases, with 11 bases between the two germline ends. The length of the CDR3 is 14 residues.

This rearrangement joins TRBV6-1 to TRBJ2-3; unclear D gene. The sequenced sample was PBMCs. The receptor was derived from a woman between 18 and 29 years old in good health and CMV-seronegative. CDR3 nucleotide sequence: TGTGCCAGCAGTGAAGGCGCGCCGTACGATACGCAGTATTTT. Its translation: CASSEGAPYDTQYF.